Listed here are 14 T cell receptor beta chains from one sample, sequenced in a study of control samples from healthy donors and cancer patients. Assay used: immunoSEQ multiplex PCR; TCRdb lists only in-frame clones, some missing. This table has fewer than 200,000 clones, 85% to 95% appearing once. Sequenced input: blood. These receptor sequences come from a man aged 18-30 years in good health.

The chain carries TRBV18 and TRBJ1-1, with 12 bases that match TRBD1. The CDR3 length is 16 residues. The trim removed 2 bases at V and 5 bases at J, leaving 6 bases unmatched. In germline, CDR1 is KGHSH, CDR2 LQKENI. The CDR3 reads CASSPGTGGARTEAFF. The CDR3 DNA follows: TGTGCCAGCTCACCAGGGACAGGGGGCGCGAGGACTGAAGCTTTCTTT.

CDR3 loop: CASSLGQENSPLHF. The DNA of the CDR3 is TGCGCCAGCAGCCTAGGACAGGAGAATTCACCCCTCCACTTT. The chain links TRBV5-1 to TRBJ1-6, with 7 bases aligning to TRBD1. V was clipped by 4 bases and J by 7 bases; unmatched bases: 5. CDR1 is SGHRS, CDR2 YFSETQ, per germline. CDR3 length: 14 residues.

J is TRBJ1-2 and V is TRBV25-1, with D possibly matching TRBD1 (6 bases). Germline values: CDR1 MGHDK, CDR2 SYGVNS. The CDR3 runs 14 residues. V lost 3 bases and J 6 bases, leaving 14 bases between the germline ends. This chain's CDR3 is CASSDPGVRDGYTF. CDR3 coding DNA: TGTGCCAGCAGTGACCCAGGGGTAAGGGATGGCTACACCTTC.

The rearrangement joins TRBV5-1 to TRBJ2-3; TRBD2 agrees at 7 bases. V lost 4 bases to trimming and J lost 1 base; unmatched junction nucleotides: 6. Germline V lookup: CDR1 SGHRS, CDR2 YFSETQ. The CDR3 has 15 residues. CDR3 sequence reads: CASSRGVIGTDTQYF. The DNA for the CDR3 is TGCGCCAGCAGCCGGGGGGTTATCGGCACAGATACGCAGTATTTT.

The chain is built from TRBV5-6 and TRBJ1-5; D remains unclear. V dropped 0 bases and J dropped 3 bases, with 7 bases sitting between them. The CDR3 has 14 amino acids. Per the germline V gene, CDR1 is SGHDT and CDR2 is YYEEEE. CDR3 amino acids: CASSLGRYNQPQHF. The CDR3 DNA follows: TGTGCCAGCAGCTTGGGACGGTACAATCAGCCCCAGCATTTT. The variable domain in full, completed from reference TRBV5-6 and TRBJ1-5, reads DAGVTQSPTHLIKTRGQQVTLRCSPKSGHDTVSWYQQALGQGPQFIFQYYEEEERQRGNFPDRFSGHQFPNYSSELNVNALLLGDSALYLCASSLGRYNQPQHFGDGTRLSIL.

The gene calls are TRBV18 and TRBJ1-2; D possibly corresponds to TRBD1 (6 bases). The CDR3 has 13 amino acids. CDR1 and CDR2 from the germline V gene are KGHSH and LQKENI. The V gene lost 3 bases and the J gene lost 3 bases, with 8 bases spanning the gap. For the CDR3, the DNA is TGTGCCAGCTCACCGGGGGCGGACTATGGCTACACCTTC. It is translated as CASSPGADYGYTF. The full variable domain, rest sourced from reference TRBV18 and TRBJ1-2, is NAGVMQNPRHLVRRRGQEARLRCSPMKGHSHVYWYRQLPEEGLKFMVYLQKENIIDESGMPKERFSAEFPKEGPSILRIQQVVRGDSAAYFCASSPGADYGYTFGSGTRLTVV.

The CDR3 sequence is CAWSVREGPQHF. CDR3 sequence (DNA): TGTGCCTGGAGTGTACGAGAGGGGCCCCAGCATTTT. V gene TRBV30 combines with J gene TRBJ1-5; D is ambiguous. Trimming took off 0 bases at V and 9 bases at J, with 9 bases between the two ends. CDR3 length: 12 residues. Per the germline V gene, CDR1 is GTSNPN and CDR2 is SVGIG (reference sequence).

With respect to this clone: Within the sample, other DNA sequences also encode this same CDR3. The CDR3 nucleotides are TGCAGCGTGATCGCACTCCGGGACACCCGTAAGGAGCAGTACTTC. It encodes CSVIALRDTRKEQYF. V usage is TRBV29-1 and J usage is TRBJ2-7; D may be TRBD1 (6 bases). With 6 bases removed from V and 7 bases from J, the gap between germline ends came to 25 bases. CDR1 and CDR2 from the germline V gene are SQVTM and ANQGSEA. This CDR3 is 15 amino acids long.

This chain uses TRBV18 with TRBJ2-1; 7 positions agree with TRBD2. V lost 3 bases and J lost 0; bases outside the gene matches: 2. Germline CDR1 is KGHSH and CDR2 is LQKENI. CDR3 length: 15 residues. The CDR3, as DNA: TGTGCCAGCTCACCTCTAGCGGTCTCCTACAATGAGCAGTTCTTC. Its protein is CASSPLAVSYNEQFF.

The gene calls are TRBV9 and TRBJ1-2; D not certain. CDR3 size: 14 residues. With 0 bases removed from V and 5 bases from J, the gap between germline ends came to 11 bases. Germline V gene sequence: CDR1 SGDLS, CDR2 YYNGEE. The CDR3: CASSVGSFIYGYTF. DNA for the CDR3: TGTGCCAGCAGCGTAGGATCCTTTATTTATGGCTACACCTTC. The whole variable domain, filled in from reference TRBV9 and TRBJ1-2, reads DSGVTQTPKHLITATGQRVTLRCSPRSGDLSVYWYQQSLDQGLQFLIQYYNGEERAKGNILERFSAQQFPDLHSELNLSSLELGDSALYFCASSVGSFIYGYTFGSGTRLTVV.

Only one count was recorded for this clone. The CDR3 DNA reads as TGTGCCAGCAGCCCAGGGGGCAGCGTTTCCTACGAGCAGTACTTC. It specifies CASSPGGSVSYEQYF. The chain uses TRBV11-3 and TRBJ2-7; the match to TRBD1 covers 8 bases. The CDR3 length is 15 residues. Trimming took 5 bases from V and 1 from J; bases not matched to a gene: 7. The germline gives CDR1 SGHNT, CDR2 YENEEA.

J is TRBJ1-6 and V is TRBV10-3; D gene ambiguous. The CDR3 is 21 residues long. Germline V lookup: CDR1 ENHRY, CDR2 SYGVKD. The V and J ends lost 0 bases and 0 bases respectively, with 21 bases between them. CDR3 sequence: CAISESKSGSHRSSYNSPLHF. The CDR3 bases are TGTGCCATCAGTGAGTCAAAGTCAGGTTCCCACCGCAGCTCCTATAATTCACCCCTCCACTTT.

The chain is built from TRBV29-1 and TRBJ1-2; tentative D call: TRBD1 (5 bases). The CDR3 sequence is 16 residues long. Trimming took off 0 bases at V and 1 base at J, with 15 bases between the two ends. Germline CDR1 SQVTM, CDR2 ANQGSEA. The CDR3 DNA follows: TGCAGCGTTGAAGATCCGGGGCCGGTGATTAACTATGGCTACACCTTC. It yields the protein CSVEDPGPVINYGYTF.

The count of this clone is one. The chain employs TRBV27 and TRBJ2-4; D may be TRBD1 (6 bases). This CDR3 region has 16 residues. The V gene's germline CDR1 is MNHEY and CDR2 SMNVEV (reference sequence). The germline V and J ends were trimmed by 8 bases and 0 bases, with 17 bases remaining between them. The DNA for the CDR3 is TGTGCCAGCCCCCTGAGGCAGGGGCTAGCCAAAAACATTCAGTACTTC. It encodes CASPLRQGLAKNIQYF.